This TCR beta chain was captured in a study of cytomegalovirus exposure and HLA in healthy donors. Study details: Caucasian-associated ancestry cluster membership applied to about 77% of approximately 400 genotyped donors.

V was pared by 0 bases and J by 0 bases, with 12 bases between. This CDR3 has 16 amino acids. Per the germline V gene, CDR1 is MNHNS and CDR2 is SASEGT. Amplification used 60 Vbeta primers and 13 Jbeta primers. Repertoires were generated with immunoSEQ multiplex PCR, while TCRdb's copy carries only in-frame clones and drops some. The sample consists of 100,000 to 150,000 clones, about 80% of them appearing once. What was sequenced was PBMCs. The receptor comes from a woman in her forties or fifties in good health and CMV-seronegative. The rearrangement links TRBV6-1 to TRBJ2-7; D perhaps matches TRBD2 (6 bases). The CDR3 nucleotides are TGTGCCAGCAGTGAAGCGAAACGGGGGAACTCCTACGAGCAGTACTTC. Translated, it gives CASSEAKRGNSYEQYF.